Following are 20 T cell receptor beta chains from one sample sequenced in a study of shared clonotypes between healthy human individuals. Using immunoSEQ multiplex PCR, the repertoire was profiled, and TCRdb retains in-frame clones only, with some absent. This table has 2 million or so clones, 95% appearing once. Specimen: naive CD4+ T cells sorted from blood. As for subset: CD45RA+ positively selected. The receptors come from a man between 18 and 29 years old in good health.

A note on this clone: This same CDR3 is encoded by further DNA sequences in the sample. The V call is TRBV5-1, the J call TRBJ2-5, with TRBD1 matching over 7 bases. The CDR3 totals 13 residues. The germline gives CDR1 SGHRS, CDR2 YFSETQ. V lost 5 bases to trimming and J lost 2 bases; unmatched junction nucleotides: 3. As DNA, the CDR3 is TGCGCCAGCAGATCGACAGGGCAAGAGACCCAGTACTTC. Its protein is CASRSTGQETQYF.

The gene calls are TRBV5-1 and TRBJ1-2; 7 bases align to TRBD1. CDR1 is SGHRS and CDR2 is YFSETQ in the germline V gene. With 3 bases clipped from V and 6 bases from J, the junction kept 5 bases outside the gene matches. The CDR3 has 13 amino acids. The CDR3 is CASSSTGRDGYTF. The CDR3 coding sequence is TGCGCCAGCAGCTCGACAGGGAGGGATGGCTACACCTTC.

Concerning this clone itself: The same CDR3 is also encoded by other DNA sequences in this sample. The CDR3 loop is CASSPRYEQYF. CDR3 sequence (DNA): TGTGCCAGCAGCCCACGGTACGAGCAGTACTTC. J is TRBJ2-7 and V is TRBV28, with unresolved D. Trimming left V 6 bases short and J 4 bases short, with 7 bases between. CDR1 MDHEN and CDR2 SYDVKM come from the germline V gene. The CDR3 extends over 11 amino acids.

The chain recombines TRBV28 with TRBJ1-3; tentative D call: TRBD1 (6 bases). Trimming cost V 6 bases and J 0 bases, with 15 bases left between them. This CDR3 is built from 16 residues. Germline V lookup: CDR1 MDHEN, CDR2 SYDVKM. The CDR3 DNA is TGTGCCAGCAGGGGGGGCAGCGTTAACTCTGGAAACACCATATATTTT. Translating gives CASRGGSVNSGNTIYF. Complete variable domain (other parts from reference TRBV28 and TRBJ1-3): DVKVTQSSRYLVKRTGEKVFLECVQDMDHENMFWYRQDPGLGLRLIYFSYDVKMKEKGDIPEGYSVSREKKERFSLILESASTNQTSMYLCASRGGSVNSGNTIYFGEGSWLTVV.

V is TRBV9 and J is TRBJ2-1, with D possibly being TRBD2 (5 bases). Trimming removed 3 bases at V and 8 bases at J, with 12 bases between. Germline values: CDR1 SGDLS, CDR2 YYNGEE. The CDR3 has 13 amino acids. The DNA of the CDR3 is TGTGCCAGCAGCGGCCCTTCGGAGGATGAGCAGTTCTTC. Amino acids: CASSGPSEDEQFF.

This chain links TRBV7-9 with TRBJ2-2; 10 bases are a match to TRBD1. J lost 4 bases, V lost 4 bases, and 6 bases had no gene match. CDR1 is SEHNR and CDR2 is FQNEAQ in the germline V gene (reference sequence). The CDR3 sequence is 16 residues long. CDR3 nucleotides: TGTGCCAGCAGCTCCCGGGACAGGGGTCCCACCGGGGAGCTGTTTTTT. This translates into CASSSRDRGPTGELFF.

The V and J genes are TRBV7-2 and TRBJ2-7; D not certain. The germline V and J ends were trimmed by 1 base and 5 bases, with 15 bases remaining between them. CDR1 and CDR2 (germline): SGHTA, FQGNSA. This CDR3 is built from 15 residues. The CDR3 region has the DNA TGTGCCAGCAGCTTAGTCGCTAGAAGATCCGACGAGCAGTACTTC. As protein: CASSLVARRSDEQYF. Using reference TRBV7-2 and TRBJ2-7 for the parts outside the CDR3, the full variable domain is GAGVSQSPSNKVTEKGKDVELRCDPISGHTALYWYRQSLGQGLEFLIYFQGNSAPDKSGLPSDRFSAERTGGSVSTLTIQRTQQEDSAVYLCASSLVARRSDEQYFGPGTRLTVT.

The gene calls are TRBV6-1 and TRBJ1-5; 7 bases map to TRBD1. CDR1 is MNHNS, CDR2 SASEGT, per germline. V dropped 4 bases and J dropped 4; count of bases not matched to a gene: 4. There are 14 residues in the CDR3. CDR3 DNA: TGTGCCAGCAGTGCACAGGGGTCAAATCAGCCCCAGCATTTT. It encodes CASSAQGSNQPQHF.

This rearrangement joins TRBV5-6 to TRBJ1-2; no clear D gene. The germline V gene encodes CDR1 SGHDT and CDR2 YYEEEE. The V and J ends lost 1 base and 4 bases respectively, with 5 bases between them. The CDR3 is 12 residues long. The CDR3 coding sequence is TGTGCCAGCAGCTTGCCCAGCTATGGCTACACCTTC. It specifies CASSLPSYGYTF.

The genes are TRBV28 and TRBJ2-7, with D possibly being TRBD1 (6 bases). This CDR3 has 15 residues. Per the germline V gene, CDR1 is MDHEN and CDR2 is SYDVKM. V was cut by 7 bases and J by 2 bases, with 18 bases left in between. CDR3 coding DNA: TGTGCCAGCAACTTTTCCCCGGACAGAACCTACGAGCAGTACTTC. Its protein is CASNFSPDRTYEQYF. Full variable domain (outside the CDR3, taken from reference TRBV28 and TRBJ2-7): DVKVTQSSRYLVKRTGEKVFLECVQDMDHENMFWYRQDPGLGLRLIYFSYDVKMKEKGDIPEGYSVSREKKERFSLILESASTNQTSMYLCASNFSPDRTYEQYFGPGTRLTVT.

The chain joins TRBV5-1 to TRBJ1-4; D may be TRBD1 (6 bases). This CDR3 is 14 amino acids long. Germline CDR1 and CDR2: SGHRS and YFSETQ. V dropped 3 bases and J dropped 5 bases, with 11 bases sitting between them. CDR3 protein: CASSSGAGNEKLFF. The CDR3 DNA sequence: TGCGCCAGCAGCTCAGGGGCCGGGAATGAAAAACTGTTTTTT.

This clone was seen only once. CDR3 in DNA: TGTGCCATCAGCGGGGAGGTCCCGAATGAGACCCAGTACTTC. Residues: CAISGEVPNETQYF. This rearrangement joins TRBV10-3 to TRBJ2-5; weak D call: TRBD2 (6 bases). V lost 6 bases, J lost 5 bases, and 16 bases lay in between. This CDR3 has 14 residues. CDR1 is ENHRY and CDR2 is SYGVKD in the germline V gene.

The chain uses TRBV7-2 and TRBJ2-3; 8 bases map to TRBD2. Germline V gene lookup returns CDR1 SGHTA and CDR2 FQGNSA. With V trimmed by 4 bases and J by 3 bases, 9 bases remained unmatched. The CDR3 runs to 16 residues. CDR3 protein: CASSSGRAGVTDTQYF. CDR3 bases: TGTGCCAGCAGCTCCGGGAGGGCAGGGGTAACAGATACGCAGTATTTT.

The V and J genes are TRBV5-1 and TRBJ2-2; 11 nucleotides align to TRBD1. The CDR3 is 15 amino acids. Looked up from germline, CDR1 is SGHRS and CDR2 is YFSETQ. V shed 5 bases and J 5 bases; nucleotides not matched to a gene: 5. CDR3 sequence: CASRRGQGATGELFF. For the CDR3, the DNA is TGCGCCAGCAGAAGAGGACAGGGGGCAACCGGGGAGCTGTTTTTT.

About this clone itself: Other nucleotide sequences from this sample produce the same CDR3. The rearrangement joins TRBV7-2 to TRBJ2-7; 10 nucleotides align to TRBD1. There are 15 residues in the CDR3. The germline V gene encodes CDR1 SGHTA and CDR2 FQGNSA. The V segment lost 1 base and the J segment 4 bases; nucleotides outside the gene matches: 4. The CDR3 protein is CASSLEGTGAYEQYF. The DNA for the CDR3 is TGTGCCAGCAGCTTAGAAGGGACAGGGGCGTACGAGCAGTACTTC.

In regard to this clone: Other DNA sequences in the same sample also yield this CDR3. V gene TRBV11-2 combines with J gene TRBJ2-1; D uncertain. This CDR3 region has 17 residues. Germline loops: CDR1 SGHAT, CDR2 FQNNGV. The germline V and J ends were trimmed by 8 bases and 7 bases, with 27 bases remaining between them. The DNA of the CDR3 is TGTGCCAGCGGGCCCACCCCCCAGCTAGGGTTCTCGAATGAGCAGTTCTTC. Its protein product is CASGPTPQLGFSNEQFF.

The chain carries TRBV5-6 and TRBJ2-7, with 8 positions matching TRBD1. This CDR3 region has 15 residues. Unmatched junction bases numbered 8, after V lost 0 bases and J lost 6 bases. CDR1 is SGHDT and CDR2 is YYEEEE in the germline V gene. As DNA, the CDR3 is TGTGCCAGCAGCTTGGGGACAGGGAAACGGAGCGAGCAGTACTTC. Translated, it gives CASSLGTGKRSEQYF.

The chain has TRBV10-3 and TRBJ1-5; TRBD1 matches 7 bases. Looked up from germline, CDR1 is ENHRY and CDR2 is SYGVKD. V lost 4 bases and J lost 3; bases outside the gene matches: 6. CDR3 length equals 15 residues. DNA of the CDR3: TGTGCCATCAGTGCTACAGGGGACTCCAATCAGCCCCAGCATTTT. Translated: CAISATGDSNQPQHF.

J is TRBJ2-5 and V is TRBV2, with D maybe TRBD1 (5 bases). CDR1 and CDR2 from the germline V gene are SNHLY and FYNNEI. The CDR3 consists of 15 residues. Trimming took off 7 bases at V and 2 bases at J, with 17 bases between the two ends. Here the CDR3 reads CASIRTGRLQETQYF. In nucleotides, the CDR3 is TGTGCCAGCATCAGAACAGGCAGGTTACAAGAGACCCAGTACTTC. Variable domain in full (rest from reference TRBV2 and TRBJ2-5): EPEVTQTPSHQVTQMGQEVILRCVPISNHLYFYWYRQILGQKVEFLVSFYNNEISEKSEIFDDQFSVERPDGSNFTLKIRSTKLEDSAMYFCASIRTGRLQETQYFGPGTRLLVL.

V and J are TRBV6-4 and TRBJ2-2, with 10 nucleotides matching TRBD2. Germline V CDR1 and CDR2: MRHNA, SNTAGT. The CDR3 covers 17 residues. V gave up 2 bases and J gave up 5 bases; unmatched junction bases: 8. The CDR3 sequence: CASSDRPLAGGTGELFF. CDR3 coding DNA: TGTGCCAGCAGTGACCGTCCCTTAGCGGGAGGAACCGGGGAGCTGTTTTTT.